This TCR beta chain was sequenced in a study of blood T cells in healthy people across ages. The study, taken as a whole, reports: As naive T cell percentage varied, TCR beta diversity correlated strongly with it.

A word on this clonotype: Its antigen is as yet unknown.

Researchers collected ten milliliters of peripheral blood from every single donor. Total RNA amounts of at least 6 micrograms were extracted per sample. For the second PCR, which ran for about 7 to 11 cycles, a sample-barcoded 5' primer and a J-beta primer mix were used. The template-switch adaptor was a 5' adaptor with 12 random nucleotides. It tagged each cDNA molecule. TCRdb fed the 5' RACE reads into MiXCR, producing one record per CDR3 protein. The table lists roughly 1,500,000 distinct CDR3 sequences, almost 35% of them singletons, with approximately 11% in the top ten. The CDR3 is 12 amino acids. V lost 6 bases to trimming and J lost 7 bases, with 15 bases between them. Germline V CDR1 and CDR2: DFQATT, SNEGSKA (reference sequence).

The chain joins TRBV20-1 to TRBJ2-5; no definite D call. This receptor was obtained from a woman aged 25-40 years in good health. Material for sequencing was blood. CDR3 in DNA: TGCAGTGCGAGGCTCGCGACCGGGACCCAGTACTTC. Translation: CSARLATGTQYF.